This passage covers 18 T cell receptor beta chains from one sample sequenced in a study of T cells after yellow fever vaccination. TCRdb ran MiXCR on the 5' RACE reads and lists one entry per CDR3 protein. The data contain 100,000 to 150,000 distinct CDR3 sequences, roughly 15% of them singletons. The sequencing here drew on CD8+ T cells sorted from PBMCs, taken 5 days after the yellow fever booster vaccination. The receptor source for this set is a man younger than 30 who received the YFV17D yellow fever vaccine.

V and J are TRBV28 and TRBJ2-1; 10 nucleotides match TRBD1. V shed 8 bases and J 5 bases; nucleotides not matched to a gene: 9. The germline CDR1 and CDR2 sequences are MDHEN and SYDVKM. There are 15 residues in the CDR3. The chain's CDR3 is CASPGGQGGNNEQFF. The CDR3, as DNA: TGTGCCAGCCCCGGCGGACAGGGGGGAAACAATGAGCAGTTCTTC.

The chain employs TRBV7-9 and TRBJ2-1; a possible D gene is TRBD2 (6 bases). The CDR3 has 14 residues. CDR1 is SEHNR and CDR2 is FQNEAQ in the germline V gene (reference sequence). V was cut by 1 base and J by 6 bases, with 10 bases left in between. This chain's CDR3 is CASSLDEEGNEQFF. Written as DNA, the CDR3 is TGTGCCAGCAGCTTAGACGAGGAGGGCAATGAGCAGTTCTTC.

This clonotype was found many times. The rearrangement links TRBV7-6 to TRBJ2-2, with no clear D. Germline CDR1 SGHVS, CDR2 FNYEAQ. CDR3 length: 10 residues. The germline V and J ends were trimmed by 8 bases and 8 bases, with 6 bases remaining between them. This CDR3 reads CASLWGELFF. The CDR3 bases are TGTGCCAGCCTCTGGGGGGAGCTGTTTTTT. The full variable domain, its missing parts supplied by reference TRBV7-6 and TRBJ2-2, is GAGVSQSPRYKVTKRGQDVALRCDPISGHVSLYWYRQALGQGPEFLTYFNYEAQQDKSGLPNDRFSAERPEGSISTLTIQRTEQRDSAMYRCASLWGELFFGEGSRLTVL.

The chain employs TRBV7-9 and TRBJ2-1; D unresolved. CDR1 and CDR2 from the germline V gene are SEHNR and FQNEAQ (reference sequence). CDR3 size: 14 residues. With 5 bases removed from V and 5 bases from J, the gap between germline ends came to 13 bases. CDR3 DNA: TGTGCCAGCAGCCACCCCCTCCCAAACAATGAGCAGTTCTTC. Residues: CASSHPLPNNEQFF.

On this clonotype itself: One base away lies a much larger clone, so this may be a sequencing read error. CDR3: CASTTFNRNPGNTIYF. CDR3 bases: TGTGCCAGTACTACCTTCAACAGGAACCCTGGAAACACCATATATTTT. This chain uses TRBV19 with TRBJ1-3, with D possibly TRBD1 on 5 matching bases. The CDR3 totals 16 residues. CDR1 and CDR2 (germline): LNHDA, SQIVND (reference sequence). The V gene lost 7 bases and the J gene lost 2 bases, with 18 bases spanning the gap.

This clonotype was counted between two and nine times. The genes are TRBV7-9 and TRBJ1-4; TRBD1 is a possible D gene (6 bases). Germline V gene lookup returns CDR1 SEHNR and CDR2 FQNEAQ (reference sequence). Trimming cost V 2 bases and J 0 bases, with 16 bases left between them. CDR3 length: 18 amino acids. The CDR3 coding sequence is TGTGCCAGCAGCTTACTGCCAGGGGAGGGGGCAACTAATGAAAAACTGTTTTTT. Encoded protein: CASSLLPGEGATNEKLFF.

The rearrangement uses TRBV6-5 and TRBJ1-1; 7 bases map to TRBD1. V lost 6 bases and J lost 4; bases outside the gene matches: 8. The germline V gene encodes CDR1 MNHEY and CDR2 SVGAGI. The CDR3 has 14 residues. The CDR3 loop is CASRLWTGSTEAFF. The DNA of the CDR3 is TGTGCCAGCAGACTCTGGACAGGTTCCACTGAAGCTTTCTTT.

Many counts were recorded for this clonotype. The chain joins TRBV12-3 or TRBV12-4 to TRBJ2-1, with 7 bases matching TRBD2. V lost 3 bases, J lost 8 bases, and 19 bases stayed unmatched. The length of the CDR3 is 18 residues. CDR3 residues: CASSFNWGGDSAGHEQFF. CDR3 in DNA: TGTGCCAGCAGTTTCAATTGGGGGGGGGACTCGGCGGGCCATGAGCAGTTCTTC.

The gene calls are TRBV24-1 and TRBJ2-2; D possibly corresponds to TRBD1 (6 bases). Germline V gene sequence: CDR1 KGHDR, CDR2 SFDVKD. The CDR3 consists of 17 residues. V gave up 2 bases and J gave up 4 bases, with 16 bases separating them. CDR3 region: CATSDYTQGEGTGELFF. DNA of the CDR3: TGTGCCACCAGTGATTATACACAGGGCGAAGGCACCGGGGAGCTGTTTTTT.

This chain links TRBV12-5 with TRBJ2-3; D may match TRBD1 or TRBD2 (5 bases each). The CDR3 covers 14 residues. CDR1 LGHNT and CDR2 FRNRAP come from the germline V gene. V lost 6 bases, J lost 1 base, and 11 bases lay in between. CDR3 nucleotides: TGTGCTAGTGGGGGGACGAGCCGCACAGATACGCAGTATTTT. It yields the protein CASGGTSRTDTQYF.

The table lists this clonotype with a few counts. The CDR3, as DNA: TGCGCCAGCGGGGCAGGTGGGGGGAATGCAGAGACCCAGTACTTC. It is translated as CASGAGGGNAETQYF. The V gene is TRBV4-3, the J gene TRBJ2-5; possible D gene TRBD2, 6 bases. The germline V gene encodes CDR1 LGHNA and CDR2 YSLEER. The germline V and J ends were trimmed by 8 bases and 4 bases, with 20 bases remaining between them. This CDR3 is 15 amino acids long.

V usage is TRBV3-1 and J usage is TRBJ2-7; 7 nucleotides align to TRBD2. The ends lost 3 bases at V and 3 bases at J; junction bases unmatched: 8. The CDR3 runs 15 residues. CDR1 is LGHDT, CDR2 YNNKEL, per germline (reference sequence). Here the CDR3 DNA reads TGTGCCAGCAGCCACGGGGGGTCAGGGAACTACGAGCAGTACTTC. This gives the protein CASSHGGSGNYEQYF.

This clonotype was detected a few times. This chain uses TRBV4-1 with TRBJ1-4, with 8 bases fitting TRBD1. Trimming took 3 bases from V and 8 from J; bases not matched to a gene: 8. The CDR3 length is 15 residues. Germline lookup yields CDR1 MGHRA and CDR2 YSYEKL. In DNA, the CDR3 is TGCGCCAGCAGCCAGACAGGGGAACTATTGGAAAAACTGTTTTTT. It yields the protein CASSQTGELLEKLFF.

This clonotype was seen more than once but under ten times. The chain recombines TRBV6-5 with TRBJ1-1; no reliable D call. The V gene's germline CDR1 is MNHEY and CDR2 SVGAGI. This CDR3 is 15 amino acids long. Trimming pared 0 bases from V and 5 bases from J, leaving 13 bases between. DNA for the CDR3: TGTGCCAGCAGTTACTCGAGCGGTACGGGGACTGAAGCTTTCTTT. This encodes CASSYSSGTGTEAFF.

This chain links TRBV3-1 with TRBJ2-2, with 9 positions matching TRBD1. Per germline, CDR1 LGHDT and CDR2 YNNKEL (reference sequence). This CDR3 contains 15 residues. The V and J ends lost 8 bases and 4 bases, in that order; junction bases with no gene match: 8. DNA of the CDR3: TGTGCCAGCGCACCCGGGACAGGGTCCACCGGGGAGCTGTTTTTT. Protein: CASAPGTGSTGELFF.

Only a few counts were recorded for this clonotype. Here the CDR3 reads CASSLQGFTDTQYF. Written as DNA, the CDR3 is TGTGCCAGCAGCCTACAGGGTTTCACAGATACGCAGTATTTT. The V gene is TRBV5-5, the J gene TRBJ2-3; TRBD1 might be the D (6 bases). From germline, CDR1 is SGHKS and CDR2 YYEKEE (reference sequence). CDR3 size: 14 residues. The V end lost 4 bases, the J end lost 2 bases, and 11 bases lay between the germline ends.

V gene TRBV3-1 combines with J gene TRBJ2-3; possibly TRBD2 for D (6 bases). In germline, CDR1 is LGHDT, CDR2 YNNKEL (reference sequence). The CDR3 covers 16 residues. Deletions cut 3 bases from V and 0 bases from J, with 13 bases between. CDR3 DNA: TGTGCCAGCAGCCAGCCCTTGCGGGGAAGCACAGATACGCAGTATTTT. Its protein is CASSQPLRGSTDTQYF.

CDR3 in amino acids: CASSTDWTAPYGYTF. DNA of the CDR3: TGCGCCAGCAGCACTGACTGGACAGCACCCTATGGCTACACCTTC. The chain is built from TRBV5-1 and TRBJ1-2, with D possibly TRBD1 on 6 matching bases. CDR3 length: 15 residues. Trimming removed 4 bases at V and 4 bases at J, with 17 bases between. The germline gives CDR1 SGHRS, CDR2 YFSETQ.